This is a list of T cell receptor beta chains from one sample in a study of chemoradiotherapy in HPV16-positive cancers. Assay used: immunoSEQ multiplex PCR; TCRdb lists only in-frame clones, some missing. The sample includes about 1,100 clones, approximately 80% of them seen just once. The sample in question was tumor tissue, obtained from a patient who underwent chemoradiotherapy. These TCRs come from a human donor with HPV-associated anogenital cancer. Each CDR3 is given with its conserved first and last residue. The D gene is left open where the match is weak. The size of a clone is reported for some rows only, either as once, few or many, or as a class for expanded clones.

>TRBJ1-2|.|TRBV25-1|.
CASRNDRPQANYGYTF
TGTGCCAGCAGAAACGACAGACCTCAAGCTAACTATGGCTACACCTTC
>TRBJ2-7|TRBD2|TRBV7-8|once
CASSLGSSGGYEQYF
TGTGCCAGCAGCTTAGGATCTAGCGGGGGTTACGAGCAGTACTTC
>TRBJ1-5|TRBD1|TRBV2|.
CASSFDRERGQPQHF
TGTGCCAGCAGTTTCGACAGGGAGAGGGGTCAGCCCCAGCATTTT
>TRBJ1-2|TRBD1|TRBV11-2|few
CASSLEGTAYGYTF
TGTGCCAGCAGCTTAGAAGGGACAGCGTATGGCTACACCTTC
>TRBJ2-7|.|TRBV13|.
CASSLSQLNSYEQYF
TGTGCCAGCAGCTTATCCCAACTGAACTCCTACGAGCAGTACTTC
>TRBJ1-5|TRBD1|TRBV6-5|once
CASSQTGGSQPQHF
TGTGCCAGCAGCCAGACAGGGGGCAGTCAGCCCCAGCATTTT
>TRBJ2-2|.|TRBV2|.
CASKAVANTGELFF
TGTGCCAGCAAGGCAGTCGCGAACACCGGGGAGCTGTTTTTT
>TRBJ1-1|.|TRBV6-5|.
CASSSEMNTEAFF
TGTGCCAGCAGTTCTGAGATGAACACTGAAGCTTTCTTT
>TRBJ2-1|TRBD2|TRBV2|.
CASSAGTSGGAEQFF
TGTGCCAGCAGTGCCGGGACTAGCGGGGGGGCGGAGCAGTTCTTC
>TRBJ2-2|TRBD2|TRBV11-2|.
CASSRASGEGLSGELFF
TGTGCCAGCAGCCGAGCGAGCGGGGAGGGGCTGTCCGGGGAGCTGTTTTTT
>TRBJ1-2|.|TRBV6-1|.
CASSERAVGGYTF
TGTGCCAGCAGTGAACGGGCAGTTGGGGGCTACACCTTC
>TRBJ2-4|TRBD2|TRBV9|.
CASSVDDGGALAKNIQYF
TGTGCCAGCAGCGTAGACGACGGGGGGGCCCTAGCCAAAAACATTCAGTACTTC
>TRBJ1-2|.|TRBV11-3|.
CASPQTLREDYGYTF
TGTGCCAGCCCACAGACCTTGCGGGAGGACTATGGCTACACCTTC
>TRBJ2-5|TRBD2|TRBV15|.
CATSREAGGPGPQYF
TGTGCCACCAGCAGAGAGGCGGGGGGCCCGGGGCCCCAGTACTTC
>TRBJ1-2|TRBD1|TRBV5-1|.
CASSSDPGQGVRYTF
TGCGCCAGCAGCTCGGACCCGGGACAGGGAGTTCGCTACACCTTC
>TRBJ1-1|TRBD1|TRBV7-9|.
CASSSGTGNTEAFF
TGTGCCAGCAGCTCCGGGACAGGAAACACTGAAGCTTTCTTT
>TRBJ1-1|.|TRBV5-1|.
CASSLTENTEAFF
TGCGCCAGCAGCTTGACAGAGAACACTGAAGCTTTCTTT
>TRBJ2-7|.|TRBV30|few
CAWSVIGTRQYF
TGTGCCTGGAGTGTAATCGGGACCCGGCAGTACTTC
>TRBJ1-5|TRBD1|TRBV6-6|.
CASSGTGERQPQHF
TGTGCCAGCAGTGGGACAGGGGAGCGCCAGCCCCAGCATTTT
>TRBJ1-1|.|TRBV9|.
CASSPGGAENTEAFF
TGTGCCAGCAGCCCTGGAGGGGCCGAGAACACTGAAGCTTTCTTT
>TRBJ2-5|.|TRBV5-6|.
CASSPLGLGDQETQYF
TGTGCCAGCTCTCCGTTGGGGCTTGGGGACCAAGAGACCCAGTACTTC
>TRBJ2-6|.|TRBV11-2|.
CASSLDRAGANVLTF
TGTGCCAGCAGCTTAGACCGGGCTGGGGCCAACGTCCTGACTTTC
>TRBJ1-2|.|TRBV2|few
CASSESWDGNYGYTF
TGTGCCAGCAGTGAAAGCTGGGACGGGAACTATGGCTACACCTTC
>TRBJ1-1|.|TRBV5-1|once
CASSLTGTNTEAFF
TGCGCCAGCAGCTTGACAGGGACGAACACTGAAGCTTTCTTT
>TRBJ1-2|.|TRBV4-1|.
CASSQEGVGGYTF
TGCGCCAGCAGCCAAGAAGGGGTTGGTGGCTACACCTTC
>TRBJ2-1|TRBD2|TRBV4-2|.
CASSQDMTSPTNEQFF
TGTGCCAGCAGCCAAGATATGACTAGCCCCACCAATGAGCAGTTCTTC
>TRBJ1-2|TRBD1|TRBV5-4|.
CASSFVTGGLDGYTF
TGTGCCAGCAGCTTTGTTACAGGGGGCCTGGATGGCTACACCTTC
>TRBJ1-1|.|TRBV5-1|.
CASSPTAGNTEAFF
TGCGCCAGCAGTCCGACGGCAGGGAACACTGAAGCTTTCTTT
>TRBJ1-1|TRBD1|TRBV7-8|.
CASSLDRGGTEAFF
TGTGCCAGCAGCTTAGACAGGGGGGGAACTGAAGCTTTCTTT
>TRBJ1-5|.|TRBV4-3|.
CASSQDGWRDQPQHF
TGCGCCAGCAGCCAAGATGGTTGGCGGGATCAGCCCCAGCATTTT
>TRBJ1-6|TRBD1|TRBV7-2|.
CASSFPWDREKNSPLHF
TGTGCCAGCAGCTTCCCATGGGACAGGGAAAAAAATTCACCCCTCCACTTT
>TRBJ2-5|.|TRBV18|.
CASSLGDMVGETQYF
TGTGCCAGCTCACTAGGGGACATGGTGGGAGAGACCCAGTACTTC
>TRBJ2-2|.|TRBV6-5|.
CASSGTMGQLFF
TGTGCCAGCAGTGGGACCATGGGGCAGCTGTTTTTT
>TRBJ1-2|TRBD1|TRBV19|few
CASSSQTRTGYGYTF
TGTGCCAGTAGTTCGCAAACAAGGACAGGGTATGGCTACACCTTC
>TRBJ1-6|.|TRBV6-1|.
CASSAYINNSPLHF
TGTGCCAGCAGTGCGTACATAAATAATTCACCCCTCCACTTT